Listed below are T cell receptor beta chains from one sample, sequenced in a study of regulatory T cells in long-lasting Graves disease. TCRdb re-analysed the multiplex PCR reads in MiXCR, keeping a single row per CDR3 protein. The sample includes around 250,000 distinct CDR3 sequences, 20% to 25% of them seen just once. The specimen was peripheral blood mononuclear cells (PBMCs), collected at new diagnosis, from a patient treated with antithyroid drugs. Every receptor here comes from a female donor with Graves disease. The CDR3 runs from the conserved cysteine through the conserved F or W. Each record gives: D gene, clone size, V gene, J gene, CDR3 DNA, CDR3 protein. A D gene is named only where the DNA matches it firmly. Clone size, where shown, is once, few, many, or a class for clones that have expanded.

>TRBD1|many|TRBV2|TRBJ1-5
TGTGCCAGCAGTACAGGGGCGAGCAATCAGCCCCAGCATTTT
CASSTGASNQPQHF
>.|.|TRBV20-1|TRBJ2-7
TGCAGTGCGCCGGAGCCCCTAAGCTCCTACGAGCAGTACTTC
CSAPEPLSSYEQYF
>TRBD1|many|TRBV6-2/TRBV6-3|TRBJ2-1
TGTGCCGTCTCAGCGGACAGGGTCAGGGATGAGCAGTTCTTC
CAVSADRVRDEQFF
>.|many|TRBV18|TRBJ2-7
TGTGCCAGCTCACTACCCGCCGGGCGAGAGCAGTACTTC
CASSLPAGREQYF
>.|.|TRBV6-1|TRBJ1-2
TGTGCCAGCACATCCAGTAACTATGGCTACACCTTC
CASTSSNYGYTF
>.|many|TRBV5-1|TRBJ2-7
TGCGCCAGCAGCTTGGATTGGGGGGGCCAAGGCGAGCAGTACTTC
CASSLDWGGQGEQYF
>TRBD1|.|TRBV19|TRBJ2-7
TGTGCCAGTAGTACGGGGGGGACAGGGGCTTTGGCTGAGCAGTACTTC
CASSTGGTGALAEQYF
>.|many|TRBV3-1|TRBJ2-5
TGTGCCAGCAGGAAACGGGACTCCCAAGAGACCCAGTACTTC
CASRKRDSQETQYF
>.|many|TRBV5-5|TRBJ2-5
TGTGCCAGCAGCTTGGCGACAGTAGGGGAGACCCAGTACTTC
CASSLATVGETQYF
>.|many|TRBV20-1|TRBJ1-1
TGCAGTGCGCGGCGGGGGGGTTTAAACACTGAAGCTTTCTTT
CSARRGGLNTEAFF
>.|many|TRBV7-2|TRBJ2-3
TGTGCCAGCAGCTTTTTCCGGGGCACAGATACGCAGTATTTT
CASSFFRGTDTQYF
>.|many|TRBV11-2|TRBJ2-5
TGTGCCAGCAGCTTAGAATGGGGTCTGGAGACCCAGTACTTC
CASSLEWGLETQYF
>.|many|TRBV15|TRBJ2-5
TGTGCCACCAGCAGTCCCGCGGGGGAGACCCAGTACTTC
CATSSPAGETQYF
>.|many|TRBV10-2|TRBJ1-5
TGCGCCAGCAGTGAGGTGAGCAGGGACCAGCCCCAGCATTTT
CASSEVSRDQPQHF
>.|.|TRBV20-1|TRBJ2-3
TGCAGTGCTAGAGATCAACAGGGGAGGGATACGCAGTATTTT
CSARDQQGRDTQYF
>TRBD2|.|TRBV29-1|TRBJ2-7
TGCAGCGCAGCGGGAGGGTCTGACGAGCAGTACTTC
CSAAGGSDEQYF
>TRBD1|many|TRBV20-1|TRBJ2-7
TGCAGTGCTAGGACAGGGGGTTCCTACGAGCAGTACTTC
CSARTGGSYEQYF
>.|many|TRBV18|TRBJ2-3
TGTGCCAGCTCACCGACAGACACAGATACGCAGTATTTT
CASSPTDTDTQYF
>.|many|TRBV5-1|TRBJ2-3
TGCGCCAGCACCCTGGTCTCCGGGGGTAGCACAGATACGCAGTATTTT
CASTLVSGGSTDTQYF
>TRBD1|.|TRBV7-6|TRBJ2-7
TGTGCCAGCAGCTTAGTGGACAGGGATCCCTACGAGCAGTACTTC
CASSLVDRDPYEQYF
>.|many|TRBV6-5|TRBJ2-5
TGTGCCAGCAGTTACCCCGGGAGTCACAGGGGCTACGAGACCCAGTACTTC
CASSYPGSHRGYETQYF
>TRBD2|few|TRBV6-1|TRBJ2-1
TGTGCCAGCAGGGGACTAGCAACAATCAATGAGCAGTTCTTC
CASRGLATINEQFF